The rows below give T cell receptor beta chains drawn from one sample of a study of T cells after yellow fever vaccination. Via MiXCR, TCRdb re-called the 5' RACE reads, giving one row per CDR3 protein. The table lists around 550,000 distinct CDR3 sequences, under 25% of them singletons, with around 15% in the top ten. Specimen: PBMCs, collected 15 days after the yellow fever booster vaccination. These receptors were obtained from a man aged 25-45 years who received the YFV17D yellow fever vaccine. Each CDR3 is given with its conserved first and last residue. The order of the fields is D gene, clone size, J gene, V gene, CDR3 protein, CDR3 DNA. The D gene is left open where the match is weak. Expanded clones are given a class, and other clones once, few, many or no size at all.

- | - | TRBJ2-5 | TRBV30 | CAWKAGAGNQETQYF | TGTGCCTGGAAGGCCGGAGCCGGCAACCAAGAGACCCAGTACTTC
TRBD2 | - | TRBJ2-7 | TRBV5-4 | CASSDENSGRVYEQYF | TGTGCCAGCAGCGACGAAAACAGCGGGAGGGTGTACGAGCAGTACTTC
TRBD2 | - | TRBJ2-5 | TRBV6-2/TRBV6-3 | CASTERQAGGRETQYF | TGTGCCAGCACCGAGCGACAAGCGGGAGGACGAGAGACCCAGTACTTC
- | - | TRBJ2-7 | TRBV28 | CASASFYEQYF | TGTGCCAGCGCCAGTTTCTACGAGCAGTACTTC
TRBD1 | few | TRBJ1-1 | TRBV5-1 | CASSLHRGSSTEAFF | TGCGCCAGCAGCTTACACAGGGGATCGAGTACTGAAGCTTTCTTT
TRBD1 | - | TRBJ2-3 | TRBV3-1 | CASSPTPTGGLTDTQYF | TGTGCCAGCAGTCCCACACCGACAGGGGGCCTCACAGATACGCAGTATTTT
- | - | TRBJ2-3 | TRBV20-1 | CSAWRESMADTQYF | TGCAGTGCTTGGCGGGAATCAATGGCAGATACGCAGTATTTT
TRBD2 | - | TRBJ2-3 | TRBV2 | CASTTTSGFTDTQYF | TGTGCCAGCACCACGACTAGCGGGTTCACAGATACGCAGTATTTT
- | - | TRBJ2-3 | TRBV12-3/TRBV12-4 | CASRTERSDTQYF | TGTGCCAGCAGGACTGAGAGGTCAGATACGCAGTATTTT
- | - | TRBJ2-1 | TRBV2 | CASSVMASYNEQFF | TGTGCCAGCAGTGTTATGGCTTCCTACAATGAGCAGTTCTTC
TRBD2 | - | TRBJ2-3 | TRBV29-1 | CSIRTGRLTDTQYF | TGCAGCATACGCACCGGGAGGTTGACAGATACGCAGTATTTT
- | - | TRBJ1-5 | TRBV6-2/TRBV6-3 | CASNFLPAASNQPQHF | TGTGCCAGCAATTTCCTTCCTGCGGCTAGCAATCAGCCCCAGCATTTT
- | - | TRBJ2-1 | TRBV5-6 | CASSKLLAVEQFF | TGTGCCAGCAGCAAACTACTAGCAGTTGAGCAGTTCTTC
TRBD1 | few | TRBJ2-3 | TRBV20-1 | CSAREARQGFNWDTQYF | TGCAGTGCTCGGGAAGCGCGACAGGGGTTTAATTGGGATACGCAGTATTTT
- | - | TRBJ2-7 | TRBV20-1 | CSAPTGAYEQYF | TGCAGTGCTCCGACCGGGGCCTACGAGCAGTACTTC
- | - | TRBJ1-2 | TRBV18 | CASSPGGHLYGYTF | TGTGCCAGCTCACCCGGTGGACACCTCTATGGCTACACCTTC
TRBD1 | - | TRBJ2-2 | TRBV6-1 | CASSRNRGRSTGELFF | TGTGCCAGCAGTCGCAACAGGGGGCGAAGCACCGGGGAGCTGTTTTTT
- | few | TRBJ2-1 | TRBV5-1 | CASSLVGVNEQFF | TGCGCCAGCAGCTTGGTGGGGGTCAATGAGCAGTTCTTC
- | - | TRBJ2-7 | TRBV6-5 | CASSPLHLASSYEQYF | TGTGCCAGCAGCCCCCTTCATTTGGCTAGCTCCTACGAGCAGTACTTC
TRBD2 | - | TRBJ2-3 | TRBV7-3 | CASSLMGEGLAGMDTQYF | TGTGCCAGCAGCTTAATGGGAGAGGGACTAGCGGGAATGGATACGCAGTATTTT
TRBD1 | - | TRBJ2-7 | TRBV5-4 | CASSLAGQGLDEQYF | TGTGCCAGCAGCTTGGCCGGACAGGGATTAGACGAGCAGTACTTC
- | few | TRBJ2-1 | TRBV25-1 | CASSRGGLIEQFF | TGTGCCAGCAGCCGGGGAGGACTTATTGAGCAGTTCTTC
TRBD2 | few | TRBJ2-1 | TRBV20-1 | CSARPLAGDLNEQFF | TGCAGTGCTAGACCTCTAGCGGGAGATTTAAATGAGCAGTTCTTC
- | few | TRBJ2-2 | TRBV20-1 | CTPGELFF | TGCACCCCTGGGGAGCTGTTTTTT